One sample yielded the 12 T cell receptor beta chains listed below, sequenced in a study of early stage breast cancer tumors. TCRdb's table, derived via immunoSEQ multiplex PCR, lists solely in-frame clones and lacks some. The table shows around 4,800 clones, with 55% to 75% occurring only once. Sequenced input: normal breast tissue next to the tumor. The receptors shown here come from a person in their sixties with breast cancer.

A few counts support this clone. This chain uses TRBV9 with TRBJ1-2; 7 bases agree with TRBD1. Germline lookup yields CDR1 SGDLS and CDR2 YYNGEE. The ends lost 3 bases at V and 0 bases at J; junction bases unmatched: 8. There are 16 residues in the CDR3. The CDR3 is CASSGQTDRTNYGYTF. For the CDR3, the DNA is TGTGCCAGCAGCGGACAGACGGACAGGACTAACTATGGCTACACCTTC.

The chain links TRBV19 to TRBJ1-5; no firm D call. The length of the CDR3 is 16 residues. Germline V gene lookup returns CDR1 LNHDA and CDR2 SQIVND (reference sequence). The germline V and J ends were trimmed by 4 bases and 2 bases, with 15 bases remaining between them. For the CDR3, the DNA is TGTGCCAGTAGTACAGAGATGATCTTGGGCAATCAGCCCCAGCATTTT. It encodes CASSTEMILGNQPQHF.

The rearrangement joins TRBV29-1 to TRBJ2-7, with D unresolved. V dropped 4 bases and J dropped 0 bases, with 10 bases sitting between them. This CDR3 is built from 13 residues. From germline, CDR1 is SQVTM and CDR2 ANQGSEA. CDR3 DNA: TGCAGCGTTGTTCCCAGCAGCTCCTACGAGCAGTACTTC. This sequence encodes CSVVPSSSYEQYF.

In this sample, this clone turned up a few times. The chain recombines TRBV7-2 with TRBJ1-5; TRBD1 agrees at 9 bases. Germline V gene lookup returns CDR1 SGHTA and CDR2 FQGNSA. The CDR3 is 14 residues long. Trimming cost V 7 bases and J 7 bases; bases outside gene matches: 8. The CDR3 region has the DNA TGTGCCAGCACCCGACAGGGGGATGGGCAGCCCCAGCATTTT. Its translation: CASTRQGDGQPQHF.

The chain links TRBV6-6 to TRBJ1-5; TRBD1 agrees at 9 bases. Germline lookup yields CDR1 MNHNY and CDR2 SVGAGI (reference sequence). The CDR3 loop spans 16 amino acids. V was clipped by 5 bases and J by 1 base; unmatched bases: 6. CDR3 nucleotide sequence: TGTGCCAGCAGTCCCCGACAGGGGGGAAGCAATCAGCCCCAGCATTTT. This encodes CASSPRQGGSNQPQHF.

V usage is TRBV5-1 and J usage is TRBJ2-7, with D possibly TRBD1 on 6 matching bases. The V gene's germline CDR1 is SGHRS and CDR2 YFSETQ. CDR3 length equals 14 residues. Between the trimmed V and J ends, which lost 1 base and 5 bases, there was a span of 13 bases. CDR3 region: CASSLRRGIHEQYF. The CDR3 DNA reads as TGCGCCAGCAGCTTGCGCAGGGGCATCCACGAGCAGTACTTC.

This chain connects TRBV30 to TRBJ2-7; D might be TRBD1 (5 bases). This CDR3 region has 12 residues. From germline, CDR1 is GTSNPN and CDR2 SVGIG (reference sequence). V was cut by 2 bases and J by 1 base, with 6 bases left in between. The CDR3 sequence is CAWSRGSYEQYF. The CDR3, as DNA: TGTGCCTGGAGTAGGGGATCCTACGAGCAGTACTTC.

The rearrangement uses TRBV19 and TRBJ1-1, with 7 bases that match TRBD1. Per the germline V gene, CDR1 is LNHDA and CDR2 is SQIVND (reference sequence). The CDR3 has 16 residues. Trimming cost V 5 bases and J 4 bases; bases outside gene matches: 13. DNA of the CDR3: TGTGCCAGTAGTCTAAGGGGGCGCGGAGTAAGCACTGAAGCTTTCTTT. Its translation is CASSLRGRGVSTEAFF.

The V and J genes are TRBV6-1 and TRBJ1-3, with TRBD1 as a possible D gene (5 bases). The germline gives CDR1 MNHNS, CDR2 SASEGT. This CDR3 spans 18 amino acids. V was cut by 0 bases and J by 1 base, with 16 bases left in between. The CDR3 is CASSEALAGAASGNTIYF. The CDR3 DNA reads as TGTGCCAGCAGTGAAGCTTTAGCCGGGGCCGCGTCTGGAAACACCATATATTTT.

The sample holds a few counts of this clone. The chain joins TRBV5-4 to TRBJ2-2; possible D gene TRBD2, 6 bases. V gave up 0 bases and J gave up 1 base, with 10 bases separating them. The CDR3 length is 16 residues. Germline CDR1 and CDR2: SGHNT and YYREEE (reference sequence). In DNA, the CDR3 is TGTGCCAGCAGCTTGGATCCGCGGGGGAACACCGGGGAGCTGTTTTTT. This sequence encodes CASSLDPRGNTGELFF. Complete variable domain (other parts from reference TRBV5-4 and TRBJ2-2): ETGVTQSPTHLIKTRGQQVTLRCSSQSGHNTVSWYQQALGQGPQFIFQYYREEENGRGNFPPRFSGLQFPNYSSELNVNALELDDSALYLCASSLDPRGNTGELFFGEGSRLTVL.

The chain joins TRBV19 to TRBJ2-1, with 11 nucleotides matching TRBD2. Germline V CDR1 and CDR2: LNHDA, SQIVND (reference sequence). This CDR3 spans 16 amino acids. The trim removed 4 bases at V and 9 bases at J, leaving 11 bases unmatched. CDR3 in DNA: TGTGCCAGTAGTAGCCTGTTAGCGGGAGGGGTCACTGAGCAGTTCTTC. Protein product: CASSSLLAGGVTEQFF.

The rearrangement joins TRBV7-9 to TRBJ2-1; 9 bases fit TRBD2. Trimming took 5 bases from V and 9 from J; bases not matched to a gene: 8. This CDR3 is 14 amino acids long. The germline V gene encodes CDR1 SEHNR and CDR2 FQNEAQ (reference sequence). Here the CDR3 reads CASSQRAGGSEQFF. For the CDR3, the DNA is TGTGCCAGCAGCCAGCGGGCGGGAGGGAGTGAGCAGTTCTTC.